A selection of T cell receptor beta chains follows, all from one sample in a study of cytomegalovirus exposure and HLA in healthy donors. Assay: immunoSEQ multiplex PCR; the TCRdb copy retains only in-frame clones and omits some. The table includes approximately 99,000 clones, approximately 94% detected once. The sample consisted of PBMCs. Receptors originate from a woman aged 18-35 years in good health and CMV-seronegative. Each CDR3 is given with its conserved first and last residue. The D gene is left open where the match is weak. Clone size is shown for a subset of rows, as once, few, many or a class of expanded clone.

d_call	cdr3_length	v_call	clone_size	j_call	cdr3_aa	cdr3_nt
TRBD1	16	TRBV6-6	.	TRBJ2-1	CASSSLDRGNYNEQFF	TGTGCCAGCAGTTCACTCGACAGGGGCAACTACAATGAGCAGTTCTTC
TRBD1	16	TRBV7-9	.	TRBJ1-5	CASSLHGQGSNQPQHF	TGTGCCAGCAGCCTACACGGACAGGGGAGCAATCAGCCCCAGCATTTT
.	13	TRBV5-1	.	TRBJ1-2	CASSLAEAYGYTF	TGCGCCAGCAGCTTGGCCGAGGCCTATGGCTACACCTTC
TRBD2	15	TRBV5-4	.	TRBJ2-7	CASSLVAGSSYEQYF	TGTGCCAGCAGCTTGGTAGCGGGGAGCTCCTACGAGCAGTACTTC
.	13	TRBV6-6	.	TRBJ1-1	CASRDQGGTEAFF	TGTGCCAGCAGAGACCAGGGCGGCACTGAAGCTTTCTTT
.	14	TRBV7-9	.	TRBJ2-7	CASSHPGDSYEQYF	TGTGCCAGCAGCCACCCGGGGGACAGCTACGAGCAGTACTTC
TRBD1	15	TRBV29-1	once	TRBJ2-2	CSVAGLLRGTGELFF	TGCAGCGTTGCGGGGCTGCTCAGGGGGACCGGGGAGCTGTTTTTT
TRBD2	12	TRBV10-3	.	TRBJ2-1	CAMSGGANEQFF	TGTGCCATGAGCGGGGGGGCCAATGAGCAGTTCTTC
TRBD2	13	TRBV6-6	.	TRBJ2-1	CASSPAGDNEQFF	TGTGCCAGCAGCCCCGCGGGAGACAATGAGCAGTTCTTC
.	12	TRBV5-1	.	TRBJ2-7	CASRQSSYEQYF	TGCGCCAGCAGACAGAGCTCCTACGAGCAGTACTTC
TRBD2	17	TRBV7-2	.	TRBJ2-1	CASSSNRGGGRTDEQFF	TGTGCCAGCAGCTCAAATCGCGGGGGGGGCCGAACGGATGAGCAGTTCTTC
TRBD1	14	TRBV5-5	.	TRBJ1-2	CASSPGQGGLSYTF	TGTGCCAGCAGTCCGGGACAGGGCGGGTTGAGCTACACCTTC
TRBD2	18	TRBV19	.	TRBJ2-3	CASSIDHLGERGADTQYF	TGTGCCAGTAGTATAGATCACCTCGGGGAGCGGGGCGCAGATACGCAGTATTTT
TRBD2	14	TRBV19	.	TRBJ2-7	CASSIGGGSYEQYF	TGTGCCAGTAGTATCGGGGGAGGGTCCTACGAGCAGTACTTC
.	15	TRBV7-2	.	TRBJ1-1	CASSPFVAGMTEAFF	TGTGCCAGCAGTCCCTTTGTGGCAGGGATGACTGAAGCTTTCTTT
.	14	TRBV6-5	.	TRBJ2-3	CASSYTGSTDTQYF	TGTGCCAGCAGTTACACAGGTAGCACAGATACGCAGTATTTT
TRBD1	14	TRBV11-2	.	TRBJ1-2	CASSLEQGPIGYTF	TGTGCCAGCAGCTTAGAACAGGGGCCGATCGGCTACACCTTC
.	13	TRBV7-8	.	TRBJ2-1	CASSLRGNNEQFF	TGTGCCAGCAGCTTAAGAGGAAACAATGAGCAGTTCTTC
.	15	TRBV7-3	.	TRBJ2-5	CASSLLGFPQETQYF	TGTGCCAGCAGCTTACTAGGATTTCCTCAAGAGACCCAGTACTTC
TRBD1	19	TRBV4-2	once	TRBJ1-2	CASSPDRDVFYTPYYGYTF	TGTGCCAGCAGCCCCGACAGGGACGTCTTTTACACGCCCTACTATGGCTACACCTTC
.	13	TRBV29-1	.	TRBJ2-7	CSVAEAVPYEQYF	TGCAGCGTTGCCGAAGCCGTTCCCTACGAGCAGTACTTC
.	13	TRBV2	.	TRBJ1-2	CASSEAEVYGYTF	TGTGCCAGCAGTGAGGCCGAAGTCTATGGCTACACCTTC
.	12	TRBV30	.	TRBJ2-7	CAWSVTTASDHF	TGTGCCTGGAGTGTAACTACGGCTAGTGATCACTTC
TRBD1	18	TRBV4-2	.	TRBJ1-1	CASSRLGTGGPESTEAFF	TGTGCCAGCAGCCGCTTGGGGACAGGGGGCCCTGAGAGCACTGAAGCTTTCTTT
.	13	TRBV5-5	once	TRBJ1-1	CASTAVTNTEAFF	TGTGCCAGCACCGCGGTTACGAACACTGAAGCTTTCTTT
TRBD2	14	TRBV18	.	TRBJ2-7	CASSPSGVDGEQYF	TGTGCCAGCTCACCCAGCGGGGTGGATGGGGAGCAGTACTTC
.	16	TRBV2	once	TRBJ1-2	CASSEIWGGDTSPFRF	TGTGCCAGCAGTGAGATATGGGGAGGGGACACCTCCCCGTTTCGGTTC
TRBD1	18	TRBV28	.	TRBJ2-4	CASSLLTQGALAKNIQYF	TGTGCCAGCAGTTTGTTAACGCAGGGGGCCCTAGCCAAAAACATTCAGTACTTC
.	14	TRBV6-5	.	TRBJ1-4	CASRDQGWNEKLFF	TGTGCCAGCAGAGATCAGGGGTGGAATGAAAAACTGTTTTTT
TRBD1	15	TRBV9	.	TRBJ1-1	CASSSQQGQDTEAFF	TGTGCCAGCAGCTCTCAACAGGGGCAGGACACTGAAGCTTTCTTT
TRBD1	14	TRBV19	.	TRBJ1-6	CASSTGGGYSPLHF	TGTGCCAGTAGTACAGGGGGCGGCTATTCACCCCTCCACTTT
.	17	TRBV25-1	.	TRBJ2-2	CASSEQGKWDNAGELFF	TGTGCCAGCAGTGAACAGGGGAAGTGGGATAATGCCGGGGAGCTGTTTTTT
TRBD1	15	TRBV10-2	.	TRBJ1-1	CASSVWDRRYAEAFF	TGCGCCAGCAGTGTTTGGGACAGGAGGTATGCTGAAGCTTTCTTT
.	17	TRBV6-4	.	TRBJ1-2	CASFPPARELENYGYTF	TGTGCCAGCTTCCCGCCGGCCAGGGAATTGGAGAACTATGGCTACACCTTC
TRBD2	14	TRBV18	.	TRBJ2-3	CASLIAGSTDTQYF	TGTGCCAGCCTAATAGCGGGGAGCACAGATACGCAGTATTTT
TRBD1	13	TRBV5-6	.	TRBJ2-5	CASSPWTGEAQYF	TGTGCCAGCAGCCCTTGGACAGGGGAAGCCCAGTACTTC
TRBD1	17	TRBV7-9	.	TRBJ2-3	CASSFHRGAVITDTQYF	TGTGCCAGCAGCTTCCACAGGGGAGCGGTTATCACAGATACGCAGTATTTT
.	13	TRBV6-5	.	TRBJ2-7	CASSSNSNYEQYF	TGTGCCAGCAGTTCGAACAGTAACTACGAGCAGTACTTC
TRBD1	14	TRBV28	.	TRBJ1-6	CASSLDRAMPPLHF	TGTGCCAGCAGTCTAGACAGGGCGATGCCACCCCTCCACTTT
TRBD2	15	TRBV5-4	.	TRBJ2-5	CASSFGLAGVETQYF	TGTGCCAGCAGCTTTGGACTAGCGGGGGTAGAGACCCAGTACTTC
TRBD1	15	TRBV11-3	.	TRBJ2-2	CASSMGQGTTGELFF	TGTGCCAGCAGCATGGGACAGGGGACGACCGGGGAGCTGTTTTTT
.	12	TRBV19	.	TRBJ1-1	CASSISEVRAFF	TGTGCCAGTAGTATCAGCGAGGTTCGAGCTTTCTTT
.	14	TRBV28	.	TRBJ2-7	CASSFLGSGYEQYF	TGTGCCAGCAGTTTTCTGGGAAGCGGCTACGAGCAGTACTTC
TRBD2	15	TRBV7-2	.	TRBJ2-3	CASRASGGPTDTQYF	TGTGCCAGCAGGGCTAGCGGGGGGCCCACAGATACGCAGTATTTT
TRBD2	17	TRBV28	.	TRBJ2-3	CASSFVPGTSGKNTQYF	TGTGCCAGCAGTTTCGTCCCCGGGACTAGCGGAAAAAATACGCAGTATTTT
TRBD2	17	TRBV10-3	.	TRBJ2-3	CAISGAPSGGVGGTQYF	TGTGCCATCAGTGGGGCCCCTAGCGGGGGGGTTGGAGGTACGCAGTATTTT
TRBD2	17	TRBV4-3	.	TRBJ2-7	CASSPGTWGTSGYEQYF	TGCGCCAGCAGCCCTGGGACCTGGGGGACTAGCGGCTACGAGCAGTACTTC
TRBD2	13	TRBV29-1	.	TRBJ2-7	CSVEGHGRYEQYF	TGCAGCGTTGAAGGACACGGGAGGTACGAGCAGTACTTC
.	14	TRBV7-2	.	TRBJ1-4	CASSPVDGGGKLFF	TGTGCCAGCAGCCCTGTGGATGGGGGAGGAAAACTGTTTTTT
TRBD2	14	TRBV11-2	once	TRBJ2-5	CASSLGDYPETQYF	TGTGCCAGCAGCCTGGGGGACTACCCCGAGACCCAGTACTTC
.	13	TRBV10-3	.	TRBJ1-1	CAIRPGQNTEAFF	TGTGCCATCAGACCGGGACAGAACACTGAAGCTTTCTTT
TRBD2	17	TRBV7-9	.	TRBJ2-7	CASSLPSGGGLVIEQYF	TGTGCCAGCAGCTTGCCTAGCGGGGGAGGTCTTGTAATCGAGCAGTACTTC
.	13	TRBV7-9	.	TRBJ2-7	CASSPRDTYEQYF	TGTGCCAGCAGCCCCAGGGATACCTACGAGCAGTACTTC
.	14	TRBV4-1	once	TRBJ1-6	CASSQGQDNSLLHF	TGCGCCAGCAGCCAAGGGCAGGATAATTCACTCCTCCACTTT
.	12	TRBV28	.	TRBJ2-3	CASSSNLDTQYF	TGTGCCAGCAGTTCTAACCTAGATACGCAGTATTTT
.	15	TRBV28	.	TRBJ2-3	CASSLSGWETDTQYF	TGTGCCAGCAGTTTATCCGGTTGGGAGACAGATACGCAGTATTTT
.	14	TRBV6-5	once	TRBJ1-2	CASSYGQPPYGYTF	TGTGCCAGCAGTTACGGGCAGCCCCCCTATGGCTACACCTTC
.	14	TRBV28	.	TRBJ2-7	CASSLSFPAYEQYF	TGTGCCAGCAGTTTATCTTTTCCAGCCTACGAGCAGTACTTC